The T cell receptor beta chain under discussion was sequenced for a study of cytomegalovirus exposure and HLA in healthy donors. For the study at large: In an earlier analysis, 90 million to 130 million unique TCR beta sequences were found from 150 million to 200 million T cells.

Germline V CDR1 and CDR2: SGHRS, YFSETQ. The CDR3 has 14 residues. V lost 4 bases to trimming and J lost 2 bases; unmatched junction nucleotides: 4. Whole-study findings and limits: Across donors, sequencing depth was assumed by presence/absence analyses to be roughly uniform.

Regarding this clone: Its target is not known.

With 60 Vbeta and 13 Jbeta primers, the PCR was carried out. Method: immunoSEQ multiplex PCR; TCRdb's copy keeps in-frame clones and lacks some. Found here are 100,000 to 130,000 clones, around three quarters of them singletons; the top ten hold roughly 3.9%. The rearrangement uses TRBV5-1 and TRBJ2-7; the match to TRBD1 covers 9 bases. The origin of this receptor is a male donor in good health and CMV-seronegative. Sequences were obtained from PBMCs. CDR3 sequence reads: CASSTRQGAYEQYF. In DNA, the CDR3 is TGCGCCAGCAGCACCCGACAGGGGGCCTACGAGCAGTACTTC.